Here is one T cell receptor (beta chain) with its context. This specimen belongs to a study of control samples from healthy donors and cancer patients. The repertoire was sequenced with immunoSEQ multiplex PCR; TCRdb's copy has only in-frame clones and lacks some. The sample records 150,000 or so clones, 85% to 90% being singletons. This TCR came from a woman aged 30 to 39 in good health. The sample was blood.

The CDR3: CASSPGSRGRETQYF. The CDR3 DNA is TGCGCCAGCAGCCCCGGCTCCAGGGGTCGGGAGACCCAGTACTTC. The chain recombines TRBV5-1 with TRBJ2-5; tentative D call: TRBD1 (6 bases). Germline CDR1 and CDR2: SGHRS and YFSETQ. Trimming stripped 4 bases from V and 5 bases from J, with 18 bases between. The CDR3 contains 15 residues.